The 27 T cell receptor beta chains below were found in one sample sequenced in a study of blood T cell repertoires in COVID-19 (dated by TCRdb to 2020 to 2022). Libraries were prepared through the immunoSEQ multiplex PCR assay. TCRdb's version of the immuneACCESS table is confined to in-frame rearrangements and falls short of the full clone set. An unresolved V gene accounts for under half of the shortfall where checked; the remainder is of unknown origin. The sample table shows approximately 39,000 clones, and approximately 93% are seen once. The ten biggest clones cover 3.5% to 4.5% of the sample. Specimen: peripheral blood. These receptors were taken from a human donor with active COVID-19. The donor label of this sample is uncertain.

This clone was found once. The chain links TRBV27 to TRBJ2-7; D might be TRBD2 (5 bases). Germline loops: CDR1 MNHEY, CDR2 SMNVEV (reference sequence). The V end lost 3 bases, the J end lost 2 bases, and 14 bases lay between the germline ends. This CDR3 contains 15 residues. The CDR3 loop reads CASSFGGLATYEQYF. The CDR3 DNA sequence: TGTGCCAGCAGTTTTGGAGGACTCGCTACCTACGAGCAGTACTTC.

This clone was observed a few times. CDR3 DNA: TGCGCCAGCAGCCAAGAATACACGATCTCTTATGGCTACACCTTC. It translates to CASSQEYTISYGYTF. The J gene is TRBJ1-2, the V gene TRBV4-1; D is unresolved. Germline values: CDR1 MGHRA, CDR2 YSYEKL. CDR3 size: 15 residues. Trimming removed 0 bases at V and 5 bases at J, with 13 bases between.

CDR3 nucleotides: TGTGCCAGCAGCGTAGACAGGGGACACACAGATACGCAGTATTTT. Amino acid sequence: CASSVDRGHTDTQYF. V usage is TRBV9 and J usage is TRBJ2-3; 7 bases map to TRBD1. Germline-derived CDR1 and CDR2 are SGDLS and YYNGEE. The CDR3 runs 15 residues. V shed 0 bases, J shed 2 bases, and the junction held 3 bases outside the gene matches.

V is TRBV9 and J is TRBJ1-2; 11 bases line up with TRBD1. Germline-derived CDR1 and CDR2 are SGDLS and YYNGEE. CDR3 length equals 14 residues. V dropped 4 bases and J dropped 4; count of bases not matched to a gene: 3. The CDR3 spells CASSTGQGAYGYTF. DNA for the CDR3: TGTGCCAGCAGCACAGGACAGGGGGCCTATGGCTACACCTTC.

This clone was recorded only once. The chain carries TRBV6-5 and TRBJ1-1; TRBD1 is a possible D gene (6 bases). Germline V lookup: CDR1 MNHEY, CDR2 SVGAGI. The CDR3 runs 14 residues. V lost 2 bases, J lost 7 bases, and 14 bases lay in between. CDR3 DNA: TGTGCCAGCAGTTACGCAAGAGGGGGAGATGAAGCTTTCTTT. Translated: CASSYARGGDEAFF.

The rearrangement links TRBV2 to TRBJ1-2, with a tentative D call TRBD1 (5 bases). The germline V and J ends were trimmed by 3 bases and 8 bases, with 16 bases remaining between them. Germline V gives CDR1 SNHLY, CDR2 FYNNEI. This CDR3 has 14 amino acids. The CDR3 sequence: CASSEPRGVAGYTF. DNA for the CDR3: TGTGCCAGCAGTGAGCCGCGGGGGGTCGCGGGCTACACCTTC.

Of note for this clone: Relative to the germline gene, one junction end is altered; a read error may explain this. The CDR3 sequence: CASTGGRPYARTLF. The DNA of the CDR3 is TGTGCCAGCACGGGGGGACGTCCTTACGCTCGCACCCTCTTC. The V call is TRBV11-2, the J call TRBJ2-7; 7 bases match TRBD2. Looked up from germline, CDR1 is SGHAT and CDR2 is FQNNGV. This CDR3 contains 14 residues.

The V and J genes are TRBV10-3 and TRBJ2-1; possibly TRBD1 for D (6 bases). The germline V gene encodes CDR1 ENHRY and CDR2 SYGVKD. V was trimmed by 5 bases and J by 7 bases, leaving 21 bases between them. This CDR3 comprises 16 residues. CDR3 sequence (DNA): TGTGCCATCAGTCCTCCGGGACAAACATCGGGGAATGAGCAGTTCTTC. This translates into CAISPPGQTSGNEQFF.

V usage is TRBV19 and J usage is TRBJ1-2, with D tentatively TRBD1 (5 bases). The length of the CDR3 is 14 residues. Deletions cut 7 bases from V and 1 base from J, with 13 bases between. Germline CDR1 is LNHDA and CDR2 is SQIVND (reference sequence). CDR3 DNA sequence: TGTGCCAGTACCAGACGTGACAGTAACTATGGCTACACCTTC. It specifies CASTRRDSNYGYTF.

This clone showed up just once. The V and J genes are TRBV29-1 and TRBJ1-1; a possible D gene is TRBD1 (5 bases). The CDR3 has 13 residues. V was clipped by 7 bases and J by 0 bases, with 12 bases between them. Germline CDR1 reads SQVTM; CDR2 reads ANQGSEA. Here the CDR3 reads CSGRPGLNTEAFF. The CDR3 DNA follows: TGCAGCGGCCGGCCAGGGCTGAACACTGAAGCTTTCTTT.

The J gene is TRBJ2-1, the V gene TRBV9; maybe TRBD1 (6 bases). Germline assignment: CDR1 SGDLS and CDR2 YYNGEE. Trimming shortened V by 0 bases and J by 6 bases, and 16 bases separated the two germline ends. This CDR3 spans 16 amino acids. CDR3 coding DNA: TGTGCCAGCAGCGTAGGAGGGTCGACAGGAATCAATGAGCAGTTCTTC. Amino acids: CASSVGGSTGINEQFF.

The rearrangement joins TRBV6-5 to TRBJ2-3; 8 bases match TRBD2. CDR1 and CDR2 (germline): MNHEY, SVGAGI. The CDR3 runs 15 residues. V lost 7 bases to trimming and J lost 10 bases; unmatched junction nucleotides: 16. CDR3 amino acids: CASTGRAGGSPPQYF. In DNA form, the CDR3 reads TGTGCCAGCACCGGTCGCGCGGGAGGTTCCCCACCGCAGTATTTT.

This clone was counted a single time. The rearrangement joins TRBV28 to TRBJ2-5, with D unclear. Germline assignment: CDR1 MDHEN and CDR2 SYDVKM. This CDR3 region has 13 residues. V lost 2 bases and J lost 2, with 6 bases in between. The CDR3 nucleotides are TGTGCCAGCAGTTTAGGCAGGCAAGAGACCCAGTACTTC. Encoded protein: CASSLGRQETQYF.

This clone appeared a few times. The V and J genes are TRBV4-1 and TRBJ2-7; 8 positions match TRBD2. Germline CDR1 is MGHRA and CDR2 is YSYEKL. This CDR3 is 15 amino acids long. J was trimmed by 0 bases and V by 1 base; bases with no gene match: 2. The chain's CDR3 is CASSQGSGGSYEQYF. The DNA for the CDR3 is TGCGCCAGCAGCCAAGGGAGCGGGGGCTCCTACGAGCAGTACTTC.

The chain recombines TRBV19 with TRBJ2-7, with 14 bases that match TRBD2. Trimming at V came to 10 bases and at J to 0 bases, leaving 8 bases not matched to a gene. In germline, CDR1 is LNHDA, CDR2 SQIVND (reference sequence). This CDR3 has 16 residues. The CDR3 is CATGGLAGGTSYEQYF. In DNA form, the CDR3 reads TGTGCCACCGGTGGACTAGCGGGGGGAACCTCCTACGAGCAGTACTTC.

The chain combines TRBV5-1 with TRBJ1-1; D is perhaps TRBD1 (6 bases). The germline V gene encodes CDR1 SGHRS and CDR2 YFSETQ. The CDR3 totals 11 residues. V dropped 4 bases and J dropped 11 bases, with 12 bases sitting between them. The CDR3 bases are TGCGCCAGCAGCGATCACAGGGACGCTTTCTTT. Translation gives CASSDHRDAFF.

This chain uses TRBV28 with TRBJ2-2; 8 nucleotides match TRBD1. The V gene's germline CDR1 is MDHEN and CDR2 SYDVKM. This CDR3 is 13 amino acids long. Trimming removed 6 bases from V and 6 bases from J; junction bases left unmatched: 3. The CDR3 spells CASRPDRAGELFF. The CDR3 DNA sequence: TGTGCCAGCAGACCGGACAGGGCCGGGGAGCTGTTTTTT.

The chain links TRBV7-9 to TRBJ1-2; TRBD1 might be the D (6 bases). CDR1 and CDR2 (germline): SEHNR, FQNEAQ (reference sequence). This CDR3 is 15 amino acids long. Trimming removed 1 base from V and 7 bases from J, with 16 bases in between. The CDR3: CASSLEGGRGGGYTF. CDR3 nucleotide sequence: TGTGCCAGCAGCTTAGAGGGGGGGCGAGGAGGTGGCTACACCTTC.

The chain combines TRBV28 with TRBJ2-3; 7 positions match TRBD1. CDR1 and CDR2 from the germline V gene are MDHEN and SYDVKM. With V trimmed by 5 bases and J by 4 bases, 6 bases remained unmatched. The CDR3 is 14 residues long. CDR3 sequence reads: CASSLRQGADTQYF. CDR3 nucleotide sequence: TGTGCCAGCAGTCTGAGACAGGGCGCAGATACGCAGTATTTT.

This chain connects TRBV6-5 to TRBJ2-7, with D perhaps TRBD1 (6 bases). CDR1 is MNHEY, CDR2 SVGAGI, per germline. CDR3 size: 14 residues. V gave up 8 bases and J gave up 2 bases, with 16 bases separating them. CDR3 coding DNA: TGTGCCAGCCATCCTTCAGGGGCGACCTACGAGCAGTACTTC. Protein: CASHPSGATYEQYF.

The chain has TRBV28 and TRBJ2-7; maybe TRBD2 (6 bases). Germline V gene sequence: CDR1 MDHEN, CDR2 SYDVKM. Trimming cost V 6 bases and J 4 bases, with 10 bases left between them. The CDR3 is 12 amino acids. The CDR3: CASSQAGYEQYF. For the CDR3, the DNA is TGTGCCAGCAGCCAGGCGGGGTACGAGCAGTACTTC.

This chain connects TRBV18 to TRBJ2-2; D gene uncertain. The V gene's germline CDR1 is KGHSH and CDR2 LQKENI. The CDR3 has 14 amino acids. V shed 3 bases and J shed 1 base, with 6 bases lying between them. The CDR3 DNA follows: TGTGCCAGCTCACCCGACTGGAACACCGGGGAGCTGTTTTTT. Amino acids: CASSPDWNTGELFF.

The CDR3 sequence: CAISRDTGYEQYF. Here the CDR3 DNA reads TGTGCCATCAGCCGGGACACCGGCTACGAGCAGTACTTC. The gene calls are TRBV10-3 and TRBJ2-7; possible D gene TRBD1, 6 bases. This CDR3 has 13 amino acids. CDR1 and CDR2 from the germline V gene are ENHRY and SYGVKD. V lost 6 bases to trimming and J lost 3 bases, with 12 bases between them.

This sequence joins TRBV4-1 and TRBJ2-3, with 8 positions matching TRBD2. Germline V gene data show CDR1 as MGHRA and CDR2 as YSYEKL. V lost 6 bases to trimming and J lost 0 bases; unmatched junction nucleotides: 2. This CDR3 spans 14 amino acids. DNA of the CDR3: TGCGCCAGCAGGTCTAGCGGGAGCACAGATACGCAGTATTTT. Protein product: CASRSSGSTDTQYF.

The rearrangement uses TRBV11-3 and TRBJ2-2; 7 bases agree with TRBD1. The CDR3 length is 16 residues. Germline V gene data show CDR1 as SGHNT and CDR2 as YENEEA. V shed 5 bases, J shed 4 bases, and the junction held 10 bases outside the gene matches. This CDR3 is CASSPRTGGSTGELFF. DNA for the CDR3: TGTGCCAGCAGCCCGAGGACAGGAGGAAGCACCGGGGAGCTGTTTTTT.

This chain uses TRBV7-9 with TRBJ1-1; TRBD1 is a possible D gene (6 bases). V shed 5 bases and J shed 7 bases, with 17 bases lying between them. Germline V gene sequence: CDR1 SEHNR, CDR2 FQNEAQ (reference sequence). The CDR3 runs to 14 residues. The CDR3 coding sequence is TGTGCCAGCAGCAAACAGGGTGTGTGGGGTGAAGCTTTCTTT. Its translation is CASSKQGVWGEAFF.

The table lists this clone with a few counts. V usage is TRBV4-3 and J usage is TRBJ2-7, with 12 nucleotides matching TRBD2. Germline V gene data show CDR1 as LGHNA and CDR2 as YSLEER. V gave up 0 bases and J gave up 2 bases; unmatched junction bases: 2. The CDR3 length is 16 residues. Here the CDR3 reads CASSQDPSGRAYEQYF. The DNA for the CDR3 is TGCGCCAGCAGCCAAGATCCTAGCGGGAGGGCCTACGAGCAGTACTTC.